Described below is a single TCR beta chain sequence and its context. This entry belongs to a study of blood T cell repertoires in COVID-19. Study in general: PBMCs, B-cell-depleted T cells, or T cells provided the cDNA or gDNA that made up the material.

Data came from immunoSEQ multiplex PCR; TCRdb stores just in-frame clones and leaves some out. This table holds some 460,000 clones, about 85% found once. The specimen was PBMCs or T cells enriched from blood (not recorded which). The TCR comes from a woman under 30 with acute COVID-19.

This CDR3 is CASSLVGTSGIKPTDTQYF. The CDR3, as DNA: TGTGCCAGCAGTTTAGTCGGGACTAGCGGAATTAAGCCCACAGATACGCAGTATTTT. The chain is built from TRBV27 and TRBJ2-3; 11 bases match TRBD2. V lost 2 bases to trimming and J lost 2 bases; unmatched junction nucleotides: 12. This CDR3 region has 19 residues. Germline V gives CDR1 MNHEY, CDR2 SMNVEV (reference sequence).